This T cell receptor beta chain was documented in a study of T-cell memory formation after mild COVID-19. Study context: There were largely donor-specific TCR clusters.

J gave up 0 bases and V 6 bases, and 4 bases lay outside the gene matches. Germline lookup yields CDR1 SQVTM and CDR2 ANQGSEA. CDR3 length: 13 amino acids. This clonotype was detected a few times. Using constant-segment primers, 5'RACE produced TCR alpha and TCR beta cDNA libraries carrying sample barcodes and UMIs. TCRdb fed the 5' RACE reads into MiXCR, producing one record per CDR3 protein. This sample carries a few hundred thousand distinct CDR3 sequences, 16% of them seen once, and the ten largest clones take around a fifth. This chain connects TRBV29-1 to TRBJ1-2; 7 nucleotides match TRBD1. The clonotype originates from a man aged 18-30 years who had mild COVID-19 (a few samples of this study predate the infection). Cell type and time point are not known. Sequencing used PBMCs or a T cell subset sorted from them (not recorded which). The CDR3: CSVQGDSNYGYTF. As DNA, the CDR3 is TGCAGCGTGCAGGGGGATTCTAACTATGGCTACACCTTC.